This record looks at one TCR beta chain sequence and its context. The target antigen is unknown. These data come from a study of T cells in Graves' hyperthyroidism and ophthalmopathy. Study-level results: Blood shared most expanded thyroid clonotypes above 0.001.

CDR1 is MGHDK, CDR2 SYGVNS, per germline. This CDR3 is 17 amino acids long. Trimming pared 4 bases from V and 0 bases from J, leaving 13 bases between. RNA transcripts were the template for amplifying TCR beta CDR3 regions. With the HTBI primer set, the TCR CDR3 went through a first round of RT-PCR. TCRdb processed the multiplex PCR reads anew with MiXCR; each CDR3 protein has one entry. The sample lists 600,000 to 700,000 distinct CDR3 sequences, 45% occurring once. The material sequenced was peripheral blood or thyroid tissue (not recorded which). This clonotype was obtained from an adult man with Graves' disease, either hyperthyroidism or ophthalmopathy (not recorded which). The chain recombines TRBV25-1 with TRBJ1-6; no firm D call. CDR3 amino acids: CASSATAVSSYNSPLHF. The CDR3 nucleotides read TGTGCCAGCAGTGCCACAGCCGTAAGCTCCTATAATTCACCCCTCCACTTT.